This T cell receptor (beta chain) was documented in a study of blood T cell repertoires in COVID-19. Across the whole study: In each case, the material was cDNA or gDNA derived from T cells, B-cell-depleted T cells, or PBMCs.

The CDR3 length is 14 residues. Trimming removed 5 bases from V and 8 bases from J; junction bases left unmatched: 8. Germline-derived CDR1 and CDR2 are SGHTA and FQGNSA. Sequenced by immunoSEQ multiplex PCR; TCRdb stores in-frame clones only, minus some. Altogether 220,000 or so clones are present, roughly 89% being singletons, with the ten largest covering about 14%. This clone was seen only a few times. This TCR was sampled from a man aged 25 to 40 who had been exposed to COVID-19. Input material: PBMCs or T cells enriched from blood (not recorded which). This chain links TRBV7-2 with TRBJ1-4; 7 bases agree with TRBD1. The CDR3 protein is CASSRRDRGEKLFF. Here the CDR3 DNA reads TGTGCCAGCAGCCGCCGGGACAGAGGGGAAAAACTGTTTTTT.